This T cell receptor (beta chain) was sequenced during a study of beta chain features in type 1 diabetes. Sequencing targeted expressed TCRB transcripts, as all isolated RNA had been reverse transcribed. Sequencing used immunoSEQ multiplex PCR; TCRdb keeps in-frame clones, though not all of them. The sample has 400,000 to 600,000 clones, roughly 30% seen once. This clone has just a few counts. Blood was collected once per donor into heparin, averaging roughly 110 mL. This CDR3 has 17 residues. The germline CDR1 and CDR2 sequences are SGHNT and YYREEE (reference sequence). J was trimmed by 5 bases and V by 0 bases; bases with no gene match: 11.

J is TRBJ2-5 and V is TRBV5-4; 9 bases match TRBD1. This TCR came from a man in his late teens or twenties in good health. The sample was naive CD4+ T cells from blood. The CDR3 here is CASSLARGTGLLETQYF. The CDR3 DNA is TGTGCCAGCAGCTTGGCCCGTGGGACAGGGTTGCTGGAGACCCAGTACTTC.